Listed below are T cell receptor beta chains from one sample, sequenced in a study of radiotherapy plus CTLA-4 blockade in lung cancer. This table comes from immunoSEQ multiplex PCR, and its TCRdb copy is limited to in-frame clones, with some not included. This table holds around 59,000 clones, about 72% found once. The sample here was peripheral blood, taken from a patient treated with radiotherapy plus ipilimumab. The receptors derive from a human donor with non-small cell lung cancer whose response to radiotherapy plus ipilimumab could not be evaluated. Each CDR3 is given with its conserved first and last residue. Each record gives: CDR3 length, V gene, clone size, D gene, J gene, CDR3 DNA, CDR3 protein. D genes are given only for firm matches. Size is stated for part of the rows, as once, few or many counts, or as a class when the clone is expanded.

12	TRBV6-1	once	-	TRBJ1-5	TGTGCCAGCTCCTTTAGCAATCAGCCCCAGCATTTT	CASSFSNQPQHF
14	TRBV16	-	TRBD2	TRBJ2-7	TGTGCCAGCAGCCTTTTTACGGGGGGCTACGAGCAGTACTTC	CASSLFTGGYEQYF
15	TRBV19	-	TRBD1	TRBJ1-1	TGTGCCAGTAGCCAGACCGGGACAGGGAACACTGAAGCTTTCTTT	CASSQTGTGNTEAFF
14	TRBV4-3	-	-	TRBJ1-1	TGCGCCAGCAGCCACGCTCGGGGAGACTTTGGAGCTTTCTTT	CASSHARGDFGAFF
15	TRBV7-7	few	TRBD1	TRBJ2-1	TGTGCCAGCAGCCGCGGACAGGGTGTGCACAATGAGCAGTTCTTC	CASSRGQGVHNEQFF
16	TRBV27	-	TRBD1	TRBJ2-5	TGTGCCAGCAGTTTAACAGGGGGAAGGGTTCAAGAGACCCAGTACTTC	CASSLTGGRVQETQYF
13	TRBV18	few	TRBD1	TRBJ1-2	TGTGCCAGCTCACCTGGACAGGGCTATGGCTACACCTTC	CASSPGQGYGYTF
13	TRBV5-1	-	-	TRBJ1-2	TGCGCCAGCAGCCTCCGGGGGGAAGTTGGCTACACCTTC	CASSLRGEVGYTF
13	TRBV6-5	-	-	TRBJ2-3	TGTGCCAGCAGTGAGTGGGCGACAGATACGCAGTATTTT	CASSEWATDTQYF
17	TRBV13	-	-	TRBJ2-1	TGTGCCAGCAGCCAACCCGGGAGCCAGCACGTAGGCAATGAGCAGTTCTTC	CASSQPGSQHVGNEQFF
12	TRBV29-1	-	-	TRBJ1-2	TGCAGCGTTTCACAGGGTTCCTATGGCTACACCTTC	CSVSQGSYGYTF
13	TRBV28	few	-	TRBJ1-6	TGTGCCATATCAGCGGGGTATAATTCACCCCTCCACTTT	CAISAGYNSPLHF
14	TRBV6-6	-	-	TRBJ1-1	TGTGCCAGCAGCAACAGGGAATCGGGAACTGAAGCTTTCTTT	CASSNRESGTEAFF
14	TRBV13	-	-	TRBJ2-1	TGTGCCAGCAGCTTAGGGGGGCAGTACAATGAGCAGTTCTTC	CASSLGGQYNEQFF
14	TRBV9	-	-	TRBJ2-2	TGTGCCTCTAACCCGCGACTAGGCACCGGGGAGCTGTTTTTT	CASNPRLGTGELFF
13	TRBV4-3	-	-	TRBJ2-3	TGCGCCAGCAGCCGGGGGCCCACAGATACGCAGTATTTT	CASSRGPTDTQYF
14	TRBV19	-	-	TRBJ1-5	TGTGCCAGTAGTATATGGACAGATGATCAGCCCCAGCATTTT	CASSIWTDDQPQHF
14	TRBV7-8	-	TRBD2	TRBJ2-7	TGTGCCAGCAGGGACCCAGCGGGACCCTACGAGCAGTACTTC	CASRDPAGPYEQYF
14	TRBV28	-	TRBD1	TRBJ2-5	TGTGCCAGCAACTCTCGGGACAGACAAGAGACCCAGTACTTC	CASNSRDRQETQYF
15	TRBV5-4	-	-	TRBJ1-2	TGTGCCAGCAGTGGCCAAGGAGGGACTAACTATGGCTACACCTTC	CASSGQGGTNYGYTF
12	TRBV19	once	-	TRBJ2-3	TGTGCCAGTAGGCCCAGACAAGATACGCAGTATTTT	CASRPRQDTQYF
14	TRBV11-3	-	-	TRBJ1-1	TGTGCCAGCAGCTCAGACAGGAAAAACACTGAAGCTTTCTTT	CASSSDRKNTEAFF
15	TRBV9	-	TRBD1	TRBJ2-7	TGTGCCAGCAGCGGAGGGGAGACAGGGAATTACGAGCAGTACTTC	CASSGGETGNYEQYF
15	TRBV7-2	-	TRBD2	TRBJ2-5	TGTGCCAGCAGCCCGCGTCGACTAGCGGGAGAGACCCAGTACTTC	CASSPRRLAGETQYF
14	TRBV9	few	TRBD1	TRBJ1-1	TGTGCCAGCAGCGTAGCTATGACAGGGGCTGAAGCTTTCTTT	CASSVAMTGAEAFF
13	TRBV9	-	-	TRBJ1-5	TGTGCCAGCAGCGGGAACTACAATCAGCCCCAGCATTTT	CASSGNYNQPQHF
17	TRBV27	once	TRBD1	TRBJ1-2	TGTGCCAGCAGTCTCGGACAGGGGGTCTTCACCAACTATGGCTACACCTTC	CASSLGQGVFTNYGYTF